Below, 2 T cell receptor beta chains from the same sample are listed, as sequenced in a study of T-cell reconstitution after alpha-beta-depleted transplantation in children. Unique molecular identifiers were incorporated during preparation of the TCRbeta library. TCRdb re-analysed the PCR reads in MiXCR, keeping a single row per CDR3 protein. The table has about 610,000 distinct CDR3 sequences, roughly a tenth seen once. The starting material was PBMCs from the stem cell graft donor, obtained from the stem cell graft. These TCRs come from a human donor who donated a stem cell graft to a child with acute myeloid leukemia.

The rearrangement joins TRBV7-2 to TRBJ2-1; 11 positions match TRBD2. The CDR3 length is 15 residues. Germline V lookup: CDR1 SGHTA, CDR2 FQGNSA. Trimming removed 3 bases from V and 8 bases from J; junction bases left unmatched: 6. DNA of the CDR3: TGTGCCAGCAGCTTCCTGACTAGCGGGACCTATGAGCAGTTCTTC. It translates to CASSFLTSGTYEQFF.

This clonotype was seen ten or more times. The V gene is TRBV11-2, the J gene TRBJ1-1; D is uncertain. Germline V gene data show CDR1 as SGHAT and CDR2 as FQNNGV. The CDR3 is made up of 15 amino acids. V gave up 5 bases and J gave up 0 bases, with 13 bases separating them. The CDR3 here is CASSPRGFMNTEAFF. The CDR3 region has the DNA TGTGCCAGCAGCCCCCGCGGATTTATGAACACTGAAGCTTTCTTT.